This paragraph covers one T cell receptor (beta chain) sequence. This entry is derived from a study of blood T cell repertoires in COVID-19. Per the authors' pipeline: Reference gene primer amplification yielded estimated nucleated cell counts. The assay was immunoSEQ multiplex PCR, and TCRdb's table has in-frame clones only and misses some. That table gives V, J and clone size, and the DNA gave D and trimming. Here the sample spans fewer than 200,000 clones, 75% to 90% being singletons. V lost 6 bases and J 2 bases, leaving 10 bases between the germline ends. This CDR3 is built from 13 residues. Germline V gives CDR1 MNHEY, CDR2 SVGAGI. All enrollees were roughly 18 to 90 years old and from some 24 US areas.

The chain uses TRBV6-5 and TRBJ1-2, with D perhaps TRBD1 (5 bases). The receptor comes from a woman in her forties or fifties who had recovered from COVID-19. Specimen: PBMCs or T cells enriched from blood (not recorded which). The CDR3 nucleotides are TGTGCCAGCAGGTCCTCAGGGAACTATGGCTACACCTTC. This codes for CASRSSGNYGYTF.